Presented here are 20 T cell receptor beta chains from one specimen sequenced in a study of HIV-infected patients and healthy controls. TCRdb re-analysed the 5' RACE reads in MiXCR, keeping a single row per CDR3 protein. The sample consists of around 67,000 distinct CDR3 sequences, about 15% of them appearing once. Sequencing was carried out using CD4+ T cells from blood. The receptor set was obtained from a human donor in good health.

This clonotype showed up just a few times. The chain has TRBV6-2 or TRBV6-3 and TRBJ1-5, with 11 bases that match TRBD1. The length of the CDR3 is 16 residues. From germline, CDR1 is MNHEY and CDR2 SVGEGT. Losses at the gene ends were 6 bases for V and 2 bases for J; bases not matched to a gene: 6. DNA of the CDR3: TGTGCCAGCAGGAGGACAGGGGGCAGGGGCAATCAGCCCCAGCATTTT. Protein: CASRRTGGRGNQPQHF.

V is TRBV14 and J is TRBJ2-3, with TRBD2 matching over 9 bases. Germline assignment: CDR1 SGHDN and CDR2 FVKESK. Unmatched junction bases numbered 10, after V lost 4 bases and J lost 5 bases. This CDR3 contains 16 residues. CDR3 sequence reads: CASSRREGHDLDTQYF. Here the CDR3 DNA reads TGTGCCAGCAGCCGGCGGGAGGGCCACGATTTAGATACGCAGTATTTT. Variable domain in full (rest from reference TRBV14 and TRBJ2-3): EAGVTQFPSHSVIEKGQTVTLRCDPISGHDNLYWYRRVMGKEIKFLLHFVKESKQDESGMPNNRFLAERTGGTYSTLKVQPAELEDSGVYFCASSRREGHDLDTQYFGPGTRLTVL.

This clonotype was recorded a few times. V usage is TRBV6-2 or TRBV6-3 and J usage is TRBJ1-5; D call uncertain. The CDR3 totals 12 residues. Trimming removed 6 bases from V and 11 bases from J, with 14 bases in between. Germline V gives CDR1 MNHEY, CDR2 SVGEGT. CDR3 loop: CASSPGDRAQHF. CDR3 in DNA: TGTGCCAGCAGCCCCGGCGACCGGGCCCAGCATTTT.

This chain connects TRBV27 to TRBJ2-2, with 9 bases matching TRBD1. With V trimmed by 6 bases and J by 2 bases, 7 bases remained unmatched. Germline V gene data show CDR1 as MNHEY and CDR2 as SMNVEV (reference sequence). This CDR3 is 16 amino acids long. The CDR3: CASRGRQGENTGELFF. In DNA form, the CDR3 reads TGTGCCAGCAGGGGACGACAGGGGGAAAACACCGGGGAGCTGTTTTTT.

This clonotype has a count of ten or more. The chain is built from TRBV5-1 and TRBJ2-3; D unclear. The CDR3 sequence is 13 residues long. V was cut by 6 bases and J by 0 bases, with 8 bases left in between. Germline lookup yields CDR1 SGHRS and CDR2 YFSETQ. CDR3 region: CASTGRSTDTQYF. In DNA, the CDR3 is TGCGCCAGCACTGGACGGAGCACAGATACGCAGTATTTT.

The chain joins TRBV5-1 to TRBJ2-2, with unresolved D. This CDR3 region has 18 residues. V was clipped by 2 bases and J by 0 bases, with 17 bases between them. Germline V gene sequence: CDR1 SGHRS, CDR2 YFSETQ. In nucleotides, the CDR3 is TGCGCCAGCAGCTTACAACCCAAAACGAACACGAACACCGGGGAGCTGTTTTTT. It yields the protein CASSLQPKTNTNTGELFF.

This sequence joins TRBV20-1 and TRBJ2-7, with 8 positions matching TRBD2. CDR3 length: 14 amino acids. V dropped 2 bases and J dropped 3; count of bases not matched to a gene: 6. In germline, CDR1 is DFQATT, CDR2 SNEGSKA (reference sequence). CDR3 coding DNA: TGCAGTGCTAGAAAGGTAGCGGGGCACTACGAGCAGTACTTC. Its translation: CSARKVAGHYEQYF.

This clonotype was observed many times. The chain links TRBV5-7 to TRBJ2-1; no clear D. TRBV5-7 falls under the ORF class, with uncertain function. There are 11 residues in the CDR3. V shed 4 bases and J shed 7 bases, with 6 bases lying between them. CDR3 residues: CASSAENEQFF. The CDR3 nucleotides are TGTGCCAGCAGCGCGGAGAATGAGCAGTTCTTC.

This sequence joins TRBV7-9 and TRBJ2-7; no clear D. CDR1 and CDR2 (germline): SEHNR, FQNEAQ (reference sequence). The length of the CDR3 is 10 residues. The CDR3, as DNA: TGTGCTTCTGGCCCCTACGAGCAGTACTTC. This encodes CASGPYEQYF.

This clonotype was observed at least ten times. The rearrangement uses TRBV24-1 and TRBJ2-1; tentatively, D is TRBD1 or TRBD2 (6 bases each). V was clipped by 0 bases and J by 4 bases, with 9 bases between them. The CDR3 totals 15 residues. Germline CDR1 and CDR2: KGHDR and SFDVKD. CDR3 region: CATSDLGGQYNEQFF. CDR3 in DNA: TGTGCCACCAGTGATTTGGGGGGGCAGTACAATGAGCAGTTCTTC.

The V and J genes are TRBV2 and TRBJ2-1; 7 bases fit TRBD2. Germline CDR1 reads SNHLY; CDR2 reads FYNNEI. This CDR3 is built from 15 residues. With 2 bases clipped from V and 8 bases from J, the junction kept 9 bases outside the gene matches. The CDR3 is CASSERWEGRYEQFF. In DNA, the CDR3 is TGTGCCAGCAGTGAACGGTGGGAGGGCCGGTATGAGCAGTTCTTC.

This clonotype was seen more than once but under ten times. The V gene is TRBV5-1, the J gene TRBJ2-1, with 7 bases lining up with TRBD2. Trimming removed 5 bases from V and 0 bases from J; junction bases left unmatched: 8. The germline CDR1 and CDR2 sequences are SGHRS and YFSETQ. CDR3 length: 16 residues. Written as DNA, the CDR3 is TGCGCCAGCAGTACCGGGACTAAGAGCTCCTACAATGAGCAGTTCTTC. Encoded protein: CASSTGTKSSYNEQFF.

In this sample, this clonotype turned up many times. The gene calls are TRBV19 and TRBJ2-7, with 7 bases that match TRBD1. Trimming took 3 bases from V and 4 from J; bases not matched to a gene: 6. CDR3 size: 14 residues. Germline-derived CDR1 and CDR2 are LNHDA and SQIVND (reference sequence). CDR3 DNA: TGTGCCAGTAGTATTCCAGGGGGAAGGTACGAGCAGTACTTC. Its protein product is CASSIPGGRYEQYF.

The chain is built from TRBV2 and TRBJ1-3; D is unclear. V was trimmed by 7 bases and J by 0 bases, leaving 13 bases between them. Germline CDR1 reads SNHLY; CDR2 reads FYNNEI. The CDR3 covers 15 residues. For the CDR3, the DNA is TGTGCCAGCACTACGGACGTAAGCTCTGGAAACACCATATATTTT. Protein product: CASTTDVSSGNTIYF.

The gene calls are TRBV25-1 and TRBJ1-4; tentatively, D is TRBD1 (5 bases). CDR3 length: 12 residues. V dropped 7 bases and J dropped 13 bases, with 16 bases sitting between them. Germline CDR1 and CDR2: MGHDK and SYGVNS. DNA of the CDR3: TGTGCCAGCACTGGGGACCGAAGGCGACTGTTTTTT. Residues: CASTGDRRRLFF.

This clonotype was recorded at least ten times. The rearrangement joins TRBV2 to TRBJ1-1, with a weak D call TRBD1 (5 bases). The CDR3 extends over 15 amino acids. CDR1 is SNHLY and CDR2 is FYNNEI in the germline V gene. Trimming removed 2 bases at V and 1 base at J, with 11 bases between. The CDR3 here is CASSERRQGNTEAFF. As DNA, the CDR3 is TGTGCCAGCAGTGAAAGGCGGCAGGGGAACACTGAAGCTTTCTTT.

Many counts were recorded for this clonotype. This chain joins TRBV28 and TRBJ1-3; TRBD1 is a possible D gene (6 bases). The CDR3 contains 16 residues. The V end lost 5 bases, the J end lost 3 bases, and 17 bases lay between the germline ends. The V gene's germline CDR1 is MDHEN and CDR2 SYDVKM. The CDR3 DNA is TGTGCCAGCAGTCCCCCTCGGGGGGCATTTGGAAACACCATATATTTT. It yields the protein CASSPPRGAFGNTIYF.

V and J are TRBV7-2 and TRBJ2-1; TRBD2 is a possible D gene (6 bases). The CDR3 is made up of 15 amino acids. Germline values: CDR1 SGHTA, CDR2 FQGNSA. V was cut by 5 bases and J by 0 bases, with 11 bases left in between. CDR3 in DNA: TGTGCCAGCAGCCAGGCGGGGCCCTCCTACAATGAGCAGTTCTTC. Its protein product is CASSQAGPSYNEQFF.

This clonotype came up a few times. The chain couples TRBV2 to TRBJ1-6; the D is unclear. Trimming stripped 0 bases from V and 1 base from J, with 22 bases between. This CDR3 has 21 residues. Per the germline V gene, CDR1 is SNHLY and CDR2 is FYNNEI. The CDR3 bases are TGTGCCAGCAGTGAAGCGCTCCGGGCCGCGATACGAAGATCCTATAATTCACCCCTCCACTTT. Protein: CASSEALRAAIRRSYNSPLHF. The full variable domain, with the rest looked up from reference TRBV2 and TRBJ1-6, is EPEVTQTPSHQVTQMGQEVILRCVPISNHLYFYWYRQILGQKVEFLVSFYNNEISEKSEIFDDQFSVERPDGSNFTLKIRSTKLEDSAMYFCASSEALRAAIRRSYNSPLHFGNGTRLTVT.

V gene TRBV7-9 combines with J gene TRBJ2-1; D is possibly TRBD1 (5 bases). This CDR3 is 14 amino acids long. Deletions cut 6 bases from V and 2 bases from J, with 11 bases between. The germline V gene encodes CDR1 SEHNR and CDR2 FQNEAQ (reference sequence). CDR3 bases: TGTGCCAGCAGAAGATCGACAGCCTACAATGAGCAGTTCTTC. Residues: CASRRSTAYNEQFF.